Listed here are 13 T cell receptor beta chains from one sample, sequenced in a study of cytomegalovirus exposure and HLA in healthy donors. The primer mix had 60 Vbeta and 13 Jbeta primers. Here immunoSEQ multiplex PCR was the method, and the copy in TCRdb shows in-frame clones only, minus some. Among about 140,000 clones listed, 80% were seen once. The source material was PBMCs. The receptors derive from a middle-aged man in good health and CMV-seronegative.

This clone was seen only a few times. This chain connects TRBV19 to TRBJ2-7, with D maybe TRBD1 (5 bases). Germline CDR1 is LNHDA and CDR2 is SQIVND (reference sequence). The V end was cut by 6 bases, the J end by 1 base, with 13 bases between. The CDR3 extends over 14 amino acids. This CDR3 is CASRGQDASYEQYF. CDR3 bases: TGTGCCAGTAGGGGGCAGGACGCTTCCTACGAGCAGTACTTC.

The V and J genes are TRBV28 and TRBJ1-1; possibly TRBD1 for D (6 bases). The germline gives CDR1 MDHEN, CDR2 SYDVKM. V was clipped by 2 bases and J by 0 bases, with 13 bases between them. This CDR3 spans 16 amino acids. The CDR3 reads CASSLDDRSMNTEAFF. For the CDR3, the DNA is TGTGCCAGCAGTTTAGATGACAGGTCCATGAACACTGAAGCTTTCTTT.

J is TRBJ2-3 and V is TRBV10-3; the match to TRBD1 covers 10 bases. In germline, CDR1 is ENHRY, CDR2 SYGVKD. The CDR3 has 15 residues. Trimming removed 5 bases from V and 2 bases from J; junction bases left unmatched: 4. The CDR3 protein is CAISPTGGNTDTQYF. In DNA form, the CDR3 reads TGTGCCATCAGTCCGACAGGGGGCAACACAGATACGCAGTATTTT.

This rearrangement joins TRBV6-5 to TRBJ1-2; 9 nucleotides agree with TRBD1. The CDR3 contains 14 residues. Trimming took 5 bases from V and 6 from J; bases not matched to a gene: 7. Germline CDR1 is MNHEY and CDR2 is SVGAGI. CDR3 nucleotide sequence: TGTGCCAGCAGTATGGACAGGGGTGGGGATGGCTACACCTTC. This translates into CASSMDRGGDGYTF.

This clone was seen more than once but under ten times. The J gene is TRBJ1-2, the V gene TRBV18; a possible D gene is TRBD1 (5 bases). V dropped 3 bases and J dropped 2 bases, with 10 bases sitting between them. The CDR3 loop spans 14 amino acids. Per germline, CDR1 KGHSH and CDR2 LQKENI. The DNA of the CDR3 is TGTGCCAGCTCACCGTGGGGCGAGAACTATGGCTACACCTTC. Residues: CASSPWGENYGYTF.

This chain connects TRBV6-1 to TRBJ2-5, with a tentative D call TRBD1 (6 bases). The CDR3 contains 12 residues. In germline, CDR1 is MNHNS, CDR2 SASEGT. Between the trimmed V and J ends, which lost 1 base and 8 bases, there was a span of 8 bases. CDR3 in amino acids: CASSEGRGTQYF. The CDR3 coding sequence is TGTGCCAGCAGTGAAGGCAGGGGCACCCAGTACTTC.

CDR3 in DNA: TGTGCCAGCAGTTCGGACAGGGCGCCCTACAATGAGCAGTTCTTC. It is translated as CASSSDRAPYNEQFF. This chain uses TRBV27 with TRBJ2-1; 8 bases map to TRBD1. This CDR3 is built from 15 residues. V lost 4 bases, J lost 2 bases, and 4 bases stayed unmatched. Germline CDR1 reads MNHEY; CDR2 reads SMNVEV (reference sequence).

The chain joins TRBV5-4 to TRBJ2-7; D call uncertain. V was trimmed by 4 bases and J by 0 bases, leaving 17 bases between them. The CDR3 has 16 residues. The V gene's germline CDR1 is SGHNT and CDR2 YYREEE (reference sequence). The CDR3 loop reads CASSSTSALSSYEQYF. The CDR3 nucleotides read TGTGCCAGCAGCAGTACCTCCGCCCTAAGCTCCTACGAGCAGTACTTC.

The chain uses TRBV7-2 and TRBJ1-1; tentative D call: TRBD1 (6 bases). Germline values: CDR1 SGHTA, CDR2 FQGNSA. The CDR3 has 14 amino acids. Trimming took off 5 bases at V and 5 bases at J, with 15 bases between the two ends. The CDR3 spells CASSMTRQGTEAFF. The CDR3 DNA reads as TGTGCCAGCAGCATGACAAGGCAGGGGACTGAAGCTTTCTTT.

This clone was observed a few times. This chain links TRBV2 with TRBJ2-3; TRBD2 matches at 13 bases. V trimming: 6 bases; J trimming: 6 bases; junction bases outside the gene matches: 6. The CDR3 has 15 residues. CDR1 is SNHLY, CDR2 FYNNEI, per germline. The CDR3 sequence is CASRALAGGPDTQYF. In DNA form, the CDR3 reads TGTGCCAGCAGAGCACTAGCGGGGGGGCCGGATACGCAGTATTTT.

The chain recombines TRBV9 with TRBJ2-5; TRBD1 agrees at 11 bases. From germline, CDR1 is SGDLS and CDR2 YYNGEE. V gave up 8 bases and J gave up 2 bases; unmatched junction bases: 2. The CDR3 extends over 13 amino acids. CDR3 protein: CARRDRGQETQYF. CDR3 DNA sequence: TGTGCCAGAAGGGACAGGGGGCAAGAGACCCAGTACTTC.

The chain couples TRBV25-1 to TRBJ1-1; no firm D call. The ends were cut back, 0 bases at V and 1 base at J, with 9 bases in the middle. CDR1 is MGHDK, CDR2 SYGVNS, per germline. The CDR3 sequence is 15 residues long. The CDR3 DNA is TGTGCCAGCAGTGAATATCGGCAGGAGAACACTGAAGCTTTCTTT. As protein: CASSEYRQENTEAFF.

The genes are TRBV4-3 and TRBJ1-4, with 8 nucleotides matching TRBD1. From germline, CDR1 is LGHNA and CDR2 YSLEER. The CDR3 sequence is 15 residues long. Germline trimming cut 4 bases from V and 8 bases from J; bases unmatched to any gene: 9. The CDR3 sequence is CASSRASTGEEKLFF. CDR3 sequence (DNA): TGCGCCAGCAGCCGGGCCTCGACAGGGGAAGAAAAACTGTTTTTT.